The rows below give T cell receptor beta chains drawn from one sample of a study of blood T cell repertoires in COVID-19. Produced via immunoSEQ multiplex PCR; TCRdb's table is partial and in-frame only. The table lists 250,000 to 400,000 clones, about 87% of them singletons. The sequencing input was peripheral blood. The source of these receptors is a woman under 40 with COVID-19, enrolled during active disease. The CDR3 runs from the conserved cysteine through the conserved F or W. Fields, in order: clone size, D gene, J gene, V gene, CDR3 protein, CDR3 DNA. D genes are given only for firm matches. Rows give clone size only sometimes, using once, few, many, or a class for an expanded clone.

NA TRBD1 TRBJ1-1 TRBV19 CASSILGTGEAFF TGTGCCAGTAGTATATTGGGGACAGGCGAAGCTTTCTTT
NA TRBD1 TRBJ2-1 TRBV10-3 CAISESPVTGENEQFF TGTGCCATCAGTGAGTCGCCGGTAACAGGGGAGAATGAGCAGTTCTTC
NA NA TRBJ1-1 TRBV29-1 CSTRTVLGAEAFF TGCAGCACTCGGACGGTTCTCGGGGCTGAAGCTTTCTTT
once TRBD1 TRBJ2-2 TRBV24-1 CATSDTGGSTGELFF TGTGCCACCAGTGACACAGGGGGCAGCACCGGGGAGCTGTTTTTT
NA NA TRBJ1-4 TRBV5-5 CASSLPPDNPTGKLFF TGTGCCAGCAGCTTGCCTCCGGACAACCCCACGGGAAAACTGTTTTTT
NA NA TRBJ1-5 TRBV27 CASSLSGFGQPQHF TGTGCCAGCAGTTTATCCGGGTTTGGTCAGCCCCAGCATTTT
NA TRBD1 TRBJ1-6 TRBV27 CASRTTGEMVSPLHF TGTGCCAGCAGAACGACAGGGGAAATGGTCTCACCCCTCCACTTT
NA TRBD1 TRBJ1-2 TRBV9 CASSSLDRVDSGYTF TGTGCCAGCAGCTCACTAGACAGGGTAGATTCTGGCTACACCTTC
NA TRBD1 TRBJ2-5 TRBV5-6 CASSHRQGEKTQYF TGTGCCAGCAGCCACCGACAGGGGGAAAAGACCCAGTACTTC
few NA TRBJ2-7 TRBV19 CASSINLSYEQYF TGTGCCAGTAGTATAAACCTATCCTACGAGCAGTACTTC
NA NA TRBJ2-5 TRBV19 CASSKRLEETQYF TGTGCCAGTAGTAAGCGACTAGAAGAGACCCAGTACTTC
NA TRBD2 TRBJ2-5 TRBV19 CASSRTRREETQYF TGTGCCAGTAGCCGGACTAGGAGAGAAGAGACCCAGTACTTC
once TRBD1 TRBJ1-2 TRBV7-9 CASSVGTGADYGYTF TGTGCCAGCAGCGTGGGGACAGGGGCTGACTATGGCTACACCTTC
NA NA TRBJ1-2 TRBV18 CASSPQTNYGYTF TGTGCCAGCTCACCTCAGACTAACTATGGCTACACCTTC
once NA TRBJ2-5 TRBV7-6 CASSPWLGSQETQYF TGTGCCAGCAGCCCTTGGTTGGGGAGTCAAGAGACCCAGTACTTC
NA TRBD1 TRBJ1-1 TRBV3-1/TRBV3-2 CASSQDLKGGVFDTEAFF TGTGCCAGCAGCCAAGATCTTAAAGGGGGCGTGTTTGACACTGAAGCTTTCTTT
many NA TRBJ1-1 TRBV4-1 CASSPRPLRLNTEAFF TGCGCCAGCAGCCCCCGGCCCCTGAGGCTAAACACTGAAGCTTTCTTT
once NA TRBJ1-3 TRBV29-1 CSVESPRGLSGNTIYF TGCAGCGTTGAGAGTCCCAGGGGCCTCTCTGGAAACACCATATATTTT
NA NA TRBJ1-2 TRBV5-1 CASSPGTPNYGYTF TGCGCCAGCAGCCCTGGGACACCTAACTATGGCTACACCTTC
once NA TRBJ2-7 TRBV7-9 CASSLSGGNAYEQYF TGTGCCAGCAGCTTGTCCGGGGGAAATGCCTACGAGCAGTACTTC
NA TRBD1 TRBJ2-6 TRBV10-3 CAGTGGSGANVLTF TGTGCGGGGACAGGGGGGTCTGGGGCCAACGTCCTGACTTTC
NA TRBD2 TRBJ2-1 TRBV19 CASSLTSGGHNEQFF TGTGCCAGTAGTTTGACTAGCGGGGGGCACAATGAGCAGTTCTTC
NA TRBD2 TRBJ2-3 TRBV11-2 CASSLGRGGRSDTQYF TGTGCCAGCAGCTTGGGCCGGGGGGGCCGGTCAGATACGCAGTATTTT
NA NA TRBJ1-1 TRBV18 CASSEQENTEAFF TGTGCCAGCTCAGAACAGGAGAACACTGAAGCTTTCTTT
NA TRBD2 TRBJ2-3 TRBV6-9 CASSYSGVTSGVLGLDTQYF TGTGCCAGCAGTTATTCCGGTGTCACTAGCGGGGTTCTTGGATTAGATACGCAGTATTTT
NA TRBD1 TRBJ1-2 TRBV6-5 CASSRQGAGNYGYTF TGTGCCAGCAGTCGACAGGGGGCTGGCAACTATGGCTACACCTTC
NA TRBD2 TRBJ2-3 TRBV29-1 CSARLAGGADTQYF TGCAGCGCCCGACTAGCGGGGGGCGCAGATACGCAGTATTTT
once NA TRBJ2-3 TRBV7-8 CASSLESTLRDTQYF TGTGCCAGCAGCTTAGAAAGCACCCTCCGGGATACGCAGTATTTT